This T cell receptor beta chain appears in the sequencing data of a study of OX40 agonist ivuxolimab in advanced cancers. The assay was immunoSEQ multiplex PCR, and TCRdb's table has in-frame clones only and misses some. The repertoire holds roughly 75,000 clones, with 85% to 90% as singletons. Sequences were derived from CD4+ or CD8+ T cells sorted from blood, sampled in a trial of the OX40 agonist ivuxolimab. The receptor's source is an adult with an advanced solid tumor such as melanoma, head and neck, liver or kidney cancer.

CDR3 DNA sequence: TGTGCCAGCAGGGGGGGTAGCGGGAGTAATGAGCAGTTCTTC. Amino acids: CASRGGSGSNEQFF. The V and J genes are TRBV6-6 and TRBJ2-1; 9 bases align to TRBD2. The CDR3 runs 14 residues. Germline V gives CDR1 MNHNY, CDR2 SVGAGI (reference sequence). The ends lost 6 bases at V and 7 bases at J; junction bases unmatched: 7.